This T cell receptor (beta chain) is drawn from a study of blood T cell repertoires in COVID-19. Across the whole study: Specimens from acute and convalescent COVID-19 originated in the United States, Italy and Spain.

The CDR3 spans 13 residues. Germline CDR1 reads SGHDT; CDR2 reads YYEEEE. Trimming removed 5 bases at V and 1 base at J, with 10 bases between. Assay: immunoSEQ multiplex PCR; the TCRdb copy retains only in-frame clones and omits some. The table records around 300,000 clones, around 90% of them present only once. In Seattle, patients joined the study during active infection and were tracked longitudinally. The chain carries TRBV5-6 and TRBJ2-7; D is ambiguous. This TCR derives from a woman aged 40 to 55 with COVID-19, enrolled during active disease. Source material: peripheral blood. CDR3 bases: TGTGCCAGCAGGGCTTTCGATTCCTACGAGCAGTACTTC. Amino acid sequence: CASRAFDSYEQYF.